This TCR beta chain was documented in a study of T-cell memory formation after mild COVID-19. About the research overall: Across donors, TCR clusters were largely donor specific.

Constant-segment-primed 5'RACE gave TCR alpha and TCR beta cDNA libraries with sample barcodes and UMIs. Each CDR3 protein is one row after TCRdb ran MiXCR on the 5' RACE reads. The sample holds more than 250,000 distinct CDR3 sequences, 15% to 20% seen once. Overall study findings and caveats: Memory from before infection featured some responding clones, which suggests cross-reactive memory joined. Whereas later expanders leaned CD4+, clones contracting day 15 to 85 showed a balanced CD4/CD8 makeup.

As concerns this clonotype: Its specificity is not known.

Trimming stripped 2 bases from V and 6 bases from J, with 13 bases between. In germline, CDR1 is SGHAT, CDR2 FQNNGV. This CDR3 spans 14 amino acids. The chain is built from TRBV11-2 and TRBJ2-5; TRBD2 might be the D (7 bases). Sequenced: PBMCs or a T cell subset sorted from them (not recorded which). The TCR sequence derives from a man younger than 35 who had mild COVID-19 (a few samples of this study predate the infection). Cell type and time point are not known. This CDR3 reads CASSLLGGEKTQYF. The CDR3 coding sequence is TGTGCCAGCAGCTTATTAGGGGGGGAGAAGACCCAGTACTTC. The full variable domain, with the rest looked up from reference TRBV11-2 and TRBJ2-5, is EAGVAQSPRYKIIEKRQSVAFWCNPISGHATLYWYQQILGQGPKLLIQFQNNGVVDDSQLPKDRFSAERLKGVDSTLKIQPAKLEDSAVYLCASSLLGGEKTQYFGPGTRLLVL.